Below, 22 T cell receptor beta chains from the same sample are listed, as sequenced in a study of blood T cell repertoires in COVID-19. Assay used: immunoSEQ multiplex PCR; TCRdb lists only in-frame clones, some missing. The sample shows 300,000 or so clones, roughly 84% of them seen only once. Specimen: peripheral blood. These receptors originate from a man aged 50-60 years with active or convalescent COVID-19.

The V call is TRBV5-1, the J call TRBJ1-5, with 7 bases identical to TRBD1. Trimming removed 0 bases from V and 1 base from J; junction bases left unmatched: 1. The CDR3 is 15 amino acids. The V gene's germline CDR1 is SGHRS and CDR2 YFSETQ. The CDR3 coding sequence is TGCGCCAGCAGCTTGGGGACAGGAAGCAATCAGCCCCAGCATTTT. Protein product: CASSLGTGSNQPQHF.

The chain couples TRBV7-6 to TRBJ2-2; D is perhaps TRBD1 (7 bases). CDR1 SGHVS and CDR2 FNYEAQ come from the germline V gene. The CDR3 consists of 16 residues. Trimming left V 5 bases short and J 4 bases short, with 17 bases between. The CDR3 loop reads CASSLGGTALTGELFF. As DNA, the CDR3 is TGTGCCAGCAGCCTGGGCGGGACAGCCCTCACCGGGGAGCTGTTTTTT.

The chain couples TRBV7-6 to TRBJ2-5; TRBD2 matches at 7 bases. The V gene's germline CDR1 is SGHVS and CDR2 FNYEAQ. The V segment lost 1 base and the J segment 5 bases; nucleotides outside the gene matches: 7. The CDR3 totals 15 residues. CDR3 in amino acids: CASSLGAGVWETQYF. Here the CDR3 DNA reads TGTGCCAGCAGCTTAGGGGCGGGAGTTTGGGAGACCCAGTACTTC.

The rearrangement links TRBV27 to TRBJ2-7, with TRBD1 identical over 10 bases. CDR3 length: 14 residues. The V and J ends lost 6 bases and 2 bases, in that order; junction bases with no gene match: 4. Germline CDR1 is MNHEY and CDR2 is SMNVEV (reference sequence). The CDR3: CASRRTGGTYEQYF. Written as DNA, the CDR3 is TGTGCCAGCAGAAGGACAGGGGGGACCTACGAGCAGTACTTC.

The chain uses TRBV7-9 and TRBJ1-4; unclear D gene. The CDR3 extends over 15 amino acids. V was pared by 5 bases and J by 7 bases, with 17 bases between. Germline V lookup: CDR1 SEHNR, CDR2 FQNEAQ (reference sequence). The CDR3 bases are TGTGCCAGCAGCGGAGAAGTCAGCTTCTTTGAAAAACTGTTTTTT. It codes for CASSGEVSFFEKLFF.

The V call is TRBV6-1, the J call TRBJ1-5; D perhaps matches TRBD1 (6 bases). V was clipped by 1 base and J by 5 bases, with 15 bases between them. Germline CDR1 and CDR2: MNHNS and SASEGT. This CDR3 is 16 amino acids long. The CDR3 loop reads CASSEGYYREHQPQHF. The CDR3 bases are TGTGCCAGCAGTGAAGGGTATTACAGGGAGCATCAGCCCCAGCATTTT.

Only a few counts were recorded for this clone. The genes are TRBV5-1 and TRBJ2-2, with a tentative D call TRBD2 (6 bases). The CDR3 sequence is 14 residues long. Germline-derived CDR1 and CDR2 are SGHRS and YFSETQ. V lost 0 bases and J lost 4, with 7 bases in between. The CDR3 spells CASSLEGGTGELFF. For the CDR3, the DNA is TGCGCCAGCAGCTTGGAGGGAGGCACCGGGGAGCTGTTTTTT.

This chain uses TRBV4-1 with TRBJ1-6; tentatively, D is TRBD1 (6 bases). V was cut by 4 bases and J by 8 bases, with 24 bases left in between. In germline, CDR1 is MGHRA, CDR2 YSYEKL. The CDR3 spans 18 residues. The CDR3 DNA sequence: TGCGCCAGCAGCCTCGCGCCCCCGCTCAGGGGCCAGTATTCACCCCTCCACTTT. It translates to CASSLAPPLRGQYSPLHF.

This clone was seen ten or more times. The chain recombines TRBV25-1 with TRBJ1-6; 9 nucleotides line up with TRBD1. Germline V gene data show CDR1 as MGHDK and CDR2 as SYGVNS. This CDR3 contains 14 residues. The ends lost 6 bases at V and 8 bases at J; junction bases unmatched: 5. This CDR3 is CASRPTGGHSPLHF. CDR3 DNA sequence: TGTGCCAGCAGGCCGACAGGGGGGCATTCACCCCTCCACTTT.

The chain is built from TRBV5-1 and TRBJ2-3; tentatively, D is TRBD1 (6 bases). Germline CDR1 SGHRS, CDR2 YFSETQ. V shed 5 bases and J shed 0 bases, with 10 bases lying between them. The CDR3 contains 14 residues. The CDR3 protein is CASSPGQSTDTQYF. CDR3 DNA: TGCGCCAGCAGTCCAGGACAGAGCACAGATACGCAGTATTTT. Full variable domain (outside the CDR3, taken from reference TRBV5-1 and TRBJ2-3): KAGVTQTPRYLIKTRGQQVTLSCSPISGHRSVSWYQQTPGQGLQFLFEYFSETQRNKGNFPGRFSGRQFSNSRSEMNVSTLELGDSALYLCASSPGQSTDTQYFGPGTRLTVL.

This sequence joins TRBV5-4 and TRBJ2-7, with a tentative D call TRBD2 (5 bases). Germline V gene sequence: CDR1 SGHNT, CDR2 YYREEE (reference sequence). This CDR3 is built from 14 residues. V lost 5 bases, J lost 1 base, and 13 bases lay in between. The CDR3 DNA reads TGTGCCAGCAGTCAGGACTCACCTTCCTACGAGCAGTACTTC. Residues: CASSQDSPSYEQYF.

Points on this clone: Other DNA sequences in the same sample also yield this CDR3. The J gene is TRBJ1-6, the V gene TRBV7-2, with 7 bases lining up with TRBD1. From germline, CDR1 is SGHTA and CDR2 FQGNSA. V lost 4 bases, J lost 4 bases, and 1 base stayed unmatched. The CDR3 runs 14 residues. Here the CDR3 DNA reads TGTGCCAGCAGCTGGGACAGTTATAATTCACCCCTCCACTTT. Its protein product is CASSWDSYNSPLHF.

This clone was seen only a few times. The chain is built from TRBV7-9 and TRBJ2-2; D not certain. The CDR3 loop spans 16 amino acids. Per the germline V gene, CDR1 is SEHNR and CDR2 is FQNEAQ (reference sequence). Trimming shortened V by 5 bases and J by 2 bases, and 15 bases separated the two germline ends. The CDR3 nucleotides read TGTGCCAGCAGCCCACCCCTGCGGTTCAACACCGGGGAGCTGTTTTTT. Its protein is CASSPPLRFNTGELFF. Based on the CDR3 plus reference TRBV7-9 and TRBJ2-2, the full variable domain is DTGVSQNPRHKITKRGQNVTFRCDPISEHNRLYWYRQTLGQGPEFLTYFQNEAQLEKSRLLSDRFSAERPKGSFSTLEIQRTEQGDSAMYLCASSPPLRFNTGELFFGEGSRLTVL.

V and J are TRBV9 and TRBJ2-2; 9 nucleotides agree with TRBD1. The CDR3 runs 19 residues. Germline trimming cut 4 bases from V and 3 bases from J; bases unmatched to any gene: 16. Germline CDR1 SGDLS, CDR2 YYNGEE. CDR3: CASSPSFADRGGDTGELFF. The CDR3 coding sequence is TGTGCCAGCAGCCCCTCCTTCGCGGACAGGGGTGGGGACACCGGGGAGCTGTTTTTT.

The chain employs TRBV28 and TRBJ1-2; D not certain. CDR1 is MDHEN and CDR2 is SYDVKM in the germline V gene. The CDR3 contains 16 residues. V was shortened by 6 bases and J by 0 bases, with 17 bases between the two germline ends. The CDR3 loop is CASRSHTGDSNYGYTF. In DNA form, the CDR3 reads TGTGCCAGCAGGTCCCACACGGGAGACTCTAACTATGGCTACACCTTC.

This chain uses TRBV29-1 with TRBJ1-4, with 7 nucleotides matching TRBD1. This CDR3 is 11 amino acids long. Trimming took 6 bases from V and 7 from J; bases not matched to a gene: 2. Germline CDR1 is SQVTM and CDR2 is ANQGSEA. Here the CDR3 DNA reads TGCAGCGTCCAGGGGGGTGAAAAACTGTTTTTT. Translated, it gives CSVQGGEKLFF.

V is TRBV12-3 or TRBV12-4 and J is TRBJ2-7, with D possibly TRBD1 on 5 matching bases. CDR3 size: 13 residues. Trimming stripped 0 bases from V and 4 bases from J, with 7 bases between. This chain's CDR3 is CASSLARQYEQYF. Written as DNA, the CDR3 is TGTGCCAGCAGTTTAGCCCGACAGTACGAGCAGTACTTC.

This clone was counted between two and nine times. V gene TRBV11-2 combines with J gene TRBJ1-3; D might be TRBD1 (6 bases). The V end lost 1 base, the J end lost 3 bases, and 13 bases lay between the germline ends. CDR3 size: 16 residues. Germline V lookup: CDR1 SGHAT, CDR2 FQNNGV. This CDR3 is CASSLGVGTYGNTIYF. The DNA for the CDR3 is TGTGCCAGCAGCTTAGGGGTGGGGACATATGGAAACACCATATATTTT.

The genes are TRBV2 and TRBJ2-5; 8 bases map to TRBD2. There are 16 residues in the CDR3. Trimming cost V 4 bases and J 5 bases; bases outside gene matches: 12. The germline gives CDR1 SNHLY, CDR2 FYNNEI. Here the CDR3 DNA reads TGTGCCAGCAGTGGGACTAGCTTCAAAGGCCGGGAGACCCAGTACTTC. This translates into CASSGTSFKGRETQYF.

This clone was counted once. The chain carries TRBV3-1 (or the pseudogene TRBV3-2) and TRBJ2-5, with D perhaps TRBD2 (6 bases). V was pared by 6 bases and J by 7 bases, with 18 bases between. The CDR3 is 14 amino acids. Germline CDR1 reads LGHDT; CDR2 reads YNNKEL (reference sequence). The CDR3: CASSQTRDSVTQYF. Here the CDR3 DNA reads TGTGCCAGCAGTCAAACCCGGGACTCAGTGACCCAGTACTTC.

This clone was observed a handful of times. The chain is built from TRBV5-1 and TRBJ1-4; 10 bases agree with TRBD1. The ends lost 3 bases at V and 7 bases at J; junction bases unmatched: 3. CDR1 is SGHRS and CDR2 is YFSETQ in the germline V gene. The CDR3 totals 14 residues. The CDR3 loop is CASSSGTGVEKLFF. The CDR3 nucleotides are TGCGCCAGCAGCTCCGGGACAGGGGTTGAAAAACTGTTTTTT.

The chain is built from TRBV7-3 and TRBJ2-5, with 7 bases lining up with TRBD2. CDR1 and CDR2 from the germline V gene are SGHTA and FQGTGA. V lost 5 bases to trimming and J lost 3 bases; unmatched junction nucleotides: 6. This CDR3 is built from 14 residues. The CDR3 sequence is CASSPLGGEETQYF. Written as DNA, the CDR3 is TGTGCCAGCAGCCCTTTGGGGGGGGAAGAGACCCAGTACTTC.